These T cell receptor beta chains were read from a single sample in a study of CD8+ T cells in alopecia areata. Measured with immunoSEQ multiplex PCR; TCRdb has only the in-frame clones, and not every one. The table lists 200,000 to 250,000 clones, roughly two thirds of them singletons. The material sequenced was CD4+ T cells sorted from blood, taken at week 0. The source of these receptors is a human donor with alopecia areata. The CDR3 runs from the conserved cysteine through the conserved F or W. The D gene is left open where the match is weak. Not every row has a clone size; where given, it reads once, few, many or a size class.

D: -; size: -; V: TRBV6-5; J: TRBJ1-1; DNA: TGTGCCAGCAGTTACTCGAGACGAGGGGTGAACACTGAAGCTTTCTTT; CDR3: CASSYSRRGVNTEAFF
D: TRBD2; size: -; V: TRBV29-1; J: TRBJ2-1; DNA: TGCAGCGTTGAAGATAAGGGGCGGCTAGCGGGGGCTGAGCAGTTCTTC; CDR3: CSVEDKGRLAGAEQFF
D: -; size: few; V: TRBV4-2; J: TRBJ2-1; DNA: TGTGCCAGCAGCCAACTCGGGACGCCCAACAATGAGCAGTTCTTC; CDR3: CASSQLGTPNNEQFF
D: -; size: -; V: TRBV15; J: TRBJ1-2; DNA: TGTGCCACCAGTAGGAGGGAGTCGGCTAACTATGGCTACACCTTC; CDR3: CATSRRESANYGYTF
D: -; size: once; V: TRBV5-6; J: TRBJ1-6; DNA: TGTGCCAGCAGCTCGGGACGGAAATATAATTCACCCCTCCACTTT; CDR3: CASSSGRKYNSPLHF
D: -; size: -; V: TRBV25-1; J: TRBJ1-1; DNA: TGTGCCAGCAGTGAAGGTTGGGATTTAGAAGCTTTCTTT; CDR3: CASSEGWDLEAFF
D: TRBD1; size: -; V: TRBV6-5; J: TRBJ1-2; DNA: TGTGCCAGCAGTTACTTGGGACAGCTGGCCGATGGCTACACCTTC; CDR3: CASSYLGQLADGYTF
D: -; size: many; V: TRBV5-4; J: TRBJ1-2; DNA: TGTGCCAGCAGCGGCACAGGGATGGGGGCTAACTATGGCTACACCTTC; CDR3: CASSGTGMGANYGYTF
D: -; size: once; V: TRBV4-1; J: TRBJ2-5; DNA: TGCGCCAGCAGCCAACTCAGTGGACAGTGGGAGACCCAGTACTTC; CDR3: CASSQLSGQWETQYF
D: -; size: few; V: TRBV7-9; J: TRBJ2-5; DNA: TGTGCCAGCAGCTTAGTAGGAGGAGAGACCCAGTACTTC; CDR3: CASSLVGGETQYF
D: TRBD1; size: -; V: TRBV9; J: TRBJ2-1; DNA: TGTGCCAGCAGCGGGACAGGGGTCTTTGAGCAGTTCTTC; CDR3: CASSGTGVFEQFF
D: TRBD1; size: -; V: TRBV29-1; J: TRBJ1-2; DNA: TGCAGCGTTGCCGGGACAGTCTATGGCTACACCTTC; CDR3: CSVAGTVYGYTF
D: TRBD1; size: -; V: TRBV5-1; J: TRBJ2-2; DNA: TGCGCCAGCAGCCTCGGACAGGGGAACGGGGAGCTGTTTTTT; CDR3: CASSLGQGNGELFF
D: TRBD1; size: -; V: TRBV6-5; J: TRBJ1-1; DNA: TGTGCCAGCAGGCGTACAGGGGGCTTAGGCACTGAAGCTTTCTTT; CDR3: CASRRTGGLGTEAFF
D: -; size: -; V: TRBV6-5; J: TRBJ1-2; DNA: TGTGCCAGCAGTTATTGGGGGCGGGGACAAAATGGCTACACCTTC; CDR3: CASSYWGRGQNGYTF
D: -; size: few; V: TRBV6-6; J: TRBJ2-7; DNA: TGTGCCAGCAGTTACTCGAAGGCACTCTCCTACGAGCAGTACTTC; CDR3: CASSYSKALSYEQYF
D: -; size: -; V: TRBV7-9; J: TRBJ2-7; DNA: TGTGCCAGCAGCACTACCTCGAGAAGGAACTCCTACGAGCAGTACTTC; CDR3: CASSTTSRRNSYEQYF
D: -; size: few; V: TRBV29-1; J: TRBJ1-2; DNA: TGCAGCGTTAAAGGGACCGCAACTAACTATGGCTACACCTTC; CDR3: CSVKGTATNYGYTF
D: TRBD1; size: -; V: TRBV7-2; J: TRBJ2-7; DNA: TGTGCCAGCAGCTCCCGGGACAGGGTGACAGAGCAGTACTTC; CDR3: CASSSRDRVTEQYF
D: -; size: -; V: TRBV6-5; J: TRBJ2-2; DNA: TGTGCCAGCAGTTCCCCGCAGGGCCCAAGGACCGGGGAGCTGTTTTTT; CDR3: CASSSPQGPRTGELFF